One and the same sample provided the 7 T cell receptor beta chains below, sequenced in a study of blood T cell repertoires in COVID-19. TCRdb's copy holds only in-frame clones and misses some; the assay was immunoSEQ multiplex PCR. Here the sample spans approximately 150,000 clones, around 80% being singletons. The specimen sequenced was peripheral blood. Receptor source: a man aged 60-69 years with active or convalescent COVID-19.

V and J are TRBV7-9 and TRBJ2-5; D is unclear. The CDR3 length is 14 residues. Trimming took off 5 bases at V and 5 bases at J, with 15 bases between the two ends. Germline V gene sequence: CDR1 SEHNR, CDR2 FQNEAQ (reference sequence). The CDR3 reads CASSPFTPQETQYF. Here the CDR3 DNA reads TGTGCCAGCAGCCCCTTTACCCCCCAGGAGACCCAGTACTTC.

V usage is TRBV6-6 and J usage is TRBJ1-2; TRBD1 matches 9 bases. Germline V gene sequence: CDR1 MNHNY, CDR2 SVGAGI (reference sequence). The CDR3 has 14 residues. V gave up 7 bases and J gave up 4 bases; unmatched junction bases: 7. The CDR3 DNA is TGTGCCAGCACCCCCGGACAGGGGATCTATGGCTACACCTTC. This sequence encodes CASTPGQGIYGYTF.

The V gene is TRBV7-2, the J gene TRBJ1-4; 7 bases are a match to TRBD1. The CDR3 extends over 14 amino acids. The junction had 6 bases not matched to a gene; V was cut back by 1 base and J by 10 bases. Germline V gene sequence: CDR1 SGHTA, CDR2 FQGNSA. The CDR3 spells CASSLGQGVGKLFF. In DNA, the CDR3 is TGTGCCAGCAGCTTAGGGCAGGGGGTTGGAAAACTGTTTTTT.

The rearrangement joins TRBV6-1 to TRBJ1-5, with 8 bases matching TRBD1. Unmatched junction bases numbered 1, after V lost 2 bases and J lost 4 bases. This CDR3 has 14 amino acids. The germline gives CDR1 MNHNS, CDR2 SASEGT. DNA of the CDR3: TGTGCCAGCAGTGAAAGGACAGGGAATCAGCCCCAGCATTTT. It translates to CASSERTGNQPQHF.

This clone has only one observation. The genes are TRBV19 and TRBJ2-2; weak D call: TRBD2 (6 bases). The CDR3 covers 17 residues. Per germline, CDR1 LNHDA and CDR2 SQIVND (reference sequence). Deletions cut 3 bases from V and 1 base from J, with 15 bases between. The CDR3 loop is CASSISAGRRNTGELFF. The CDR3 nucleotides are TGTGCCAGTAGTATTTCCGCGGGACGTAGGAACACCGGGGAGCTGTTTTTT.

V gene TRBV5-6 combines with J gene TRBJ2-3; 11 bases are a match to TRBD2. CDR3 length: 15 residues. Per the germline V gene, CDR1 is SGHDT and CDR2 is YYEEEE. Trimming at V came to 4 bases and at J to 6 bases, leaving 7 bases not matched to a gene. In DNA form, the CDR3 reads TGTGCCAGCAGCCTGGGGACTAGCGGTAGGGATACGCAGTATTTT. Residues: CASSLGTSGRDTQYF.

The rearrangement uses TRBV2 and TRBJ1-5; D is possibly TRBD1 (5 bases). The V end was cut by 3 bases, the J end by 4 bases, with 7 bases between. The CDR3 is 13 amino acids. Germline CDR1 SNHLY, CDR2 FYNNEI. CDR3 sequence: CASSDRVNQPQHF. The CDR3 DNA reads as TGTGCCAGCAGTGACAGGGTGAATCAGCCCCAGCATTTT.